The sequence of this TCR beta chain was determined in a study of cytomegalovirus exposure and HLA in healthy donors. In the study overall: Unique TCR beta sequences numbering 120 million or so came from 150 million to 200 million T cells in an earlier analysis.

PCR employed 60 Vbeta and 13 Jbeta primers. Generated by immunoSEQ multiplex PCR, the TCRdb table keeps only in-frame clones and is missing some. The data hold around 150,000 clones, with just under 65% observed a single time. Sampled while nominally healthy, donors likely had unrecorded immune exposures. This clone appeared a few times. V shed 1 base, J shed 5 bases, and the junction held 6 bases outside the gene matches. Germline values: CDR1 MNHNS, CDR2 SASEGT. The CDR3 is made up of 15 amino acids. The source of this sequence is a woman aged 60-75 years in good health and CMV-seropositive. The chain carries TRBV6-1 and TRBJ2-5; 8 nucleotides align to TRBD1. The specimen sequenced was PBMCs. DNA of the CDR3: TGTGCCAGCAGTGAAGAGAGACAGGGGTGGGAGACCCAGTACTTC. Its translation: CASSEERQGWETQYF.